This entry lists 17 T cell receptor beta chains sequenced from one sample in a study of OX40 agonist ivuxolimab in advanced cancers. The repertoire was sequenced with immunoSEQ multiplex PCR; TCRdb's copy has only in-frame clones and lacks some. Among 53,000 or so clones, around 84% were seen once, and the ten largest hold 13%. The source material was CD4+ or CD8+ T cells sorted from blood, sampled in a trial of the OX40 agonist ivuxolimab. Receptor source: an adult with an advanced solid tumor such as melanoma, head and neck, liver or kidney cancer.

As concerns this clone: This same CDR3 is encoded by further DNA sequences in the sample. This chain links TRBV18 with TRBJ2-2; TRBD1 agrees at 7 bases. Per germline, CDR1 KGHSH and CDR2 LQKENI. The length of the CDR3 is 15 residues. V shed 2 bases and J 3 bases; nucleotides not matched to a gene: 3. CDR3 nucleotides: TGTGCCAGCTCACCATGGCAGGGGGACACCGGGGAGCTGTTTTTT. The encoded protein is CASSPWQGDTGELFF.

This chain joins TRBV19 and TRBJ1-5; tentatively, D is TRBD1 (5 bases). In germline, CDR1 is LNHDA, CDR2 SQIVND (reference sequence). V was pared by 5 bases and J by 3 bases, with 14 bases between. The CDR3 contains 15 residues. CDR3 nucleotides: TGTGCCAGTAGTCTACCGGGACTGCACAATCAGCCCCAGCATTTT. Residues: CASSLPGLHNQPQHF.

The chain is built from TRBV5-4 and TRBJ2-5, with D perhaps matching TRBD1 or TRBD2 (6 bases each). This CDR3 region has 15 residues. Germline loops: CDR1 SGHNT, CDR2 YYREEE (reference sequence). V shed 2 bases and J shed 1 base, with 12 bases lying between them. The chain's CDR3 is CASSFGGPFQETQYF. CDR3 bases: TGTGCCAGCAGCTTCGGGGGCCCATTCCAAGAGACCCAGTACTTC.

This clone was counted only a few times. The chain recombines TRBV19 with TRBJ1-5; D not resolved. Germline V CDR1 and CDR2: LNHDA, SQIVND (reference sequence). Trimming took off 4 bases at V and 4 bases at J, with 8 bases between the two ends. The CDR3 totals 13 residues. CDR3 sequence reads: CASSNSLNQPQHF. The CDR3 bases are TGTGCCAGTAGTAACAGTTTAAATCAGCCCCAGCATTTT. Looking up the rest from reference TRBV19 and TRBJ1-5 gives the full variable domain: DGGITQSPKYLFRKEGQNVTLSCEQNLNHDAMYWYRQDPGQGLRLIYYSQIVNDFQKGDIAEGYSVSREKKESFPLTVTSAQKNPTAFYLCASSNSLNQPQHFGDGTRLSIL.

In its sample, this clone was seen a few times. V usage is TRBV11-2 and J usage is TRBJ1-1; D perhaps matches TRBD1 (5 bases). Germline V gives CDR1 SGHAT, CDR2 FQNNGV. This CDR3 is built from 13 residues. The ends were cut back, 6 bases at V and 2 bases at J, with 10 bases in the middle. CDR3: CASRRTPNTEAFF. CDR3 bases: TGTGCCAGCAGACGGACACCCAACACTGAAGCTTTCTTT.

This chain uses TRBV15 with TRBJ1-4; TRBD1 aligns across 7 bases. The CDR3 is 16 residues long. The germline V gene has CDR1 LNHNV and CDR2 YYDKDF (reference sequence). Trimming at V came to 0 bases and at J to 8 bases, leaving 9 bases not matched to a gene. The DNA for the CDR3 is TGTGCCACCAGCAGAGATCTAAGGAGGGGGCGAGAAAAACTGTTTTTT. Translated, it gives CATSRDLRRGREKLFF. The variable domain in full, with the rest retrieved from reference TRBV15 and TRBJ1-4, is DAMVIQNPRYQVTQFGKPVTLSCSQTLNHNVMYWYQQKSSQAPKLLFHYYDKDFNNEADTPDNFQSRRPNTSFCFLDIRSPGLGDTAMYLCATSRDLRRGREKLFFGSGTQLSVL.

J is TRBJ2-3 and V is TRBV19, with D uncertain. Germline CDR1 reads LNHDA; CDR2 reads SQIVND (reference sequence). This CDR3 comprises 15 residues. Trimming cost V 3 bases and J 2 bases, with 12 bases left between them. In DNA, the CDR3 is TGTGCCAGTAGTATGCGCTTTGGGGACACAGATACGCAGTATTTT. This encodes CASSMRFGDTDTQYF.

This chain links TRBV5-1 with TRBJ1-1; D gene uncertain. Germline V CDR1 and CDR2: SGHRS, YFSETQ. The CDR3 covers 15 residues. Trimming took off 4 bases at V and 1 base at J, with 14 bases between the two ends. CDR3 nucleotides: TGCGCCAGCAGCATCCAGACGGATAGGAACACTGAAGCTTTCTTT. Its protein is CASSIQTDRNTEAFF.

The CDR3 protein is CASSLSDSSNQPQHF. The CDR3 region has the DNA TGCGCCAGCAGCTTGTCCGACAGTAGCAATCAGCCCCAGCATTTT. V is TRBV5-1 and J is TRBJ1-5; D is perhaps TRBD1 (5 bases). Germline CDR1 is SGHRS and CDR2 is YFSETQ. V shed 1 base and J shed 0 bases, with 8 bases lying between them. There are 15 residues in the CDR3.

The chain couples TRBV7-1 to TRBJ1-5, with D hard to call. TRBV7-1 is an open reading frame whose function is uncertain. V was pared by 4 bases and J by 12 bases, with 16 bases between. This CDR3 spans 13 amino acids. Written as DNA, the CDR3 is TGTGCCAGCAGCTTGGACCACGGTGGGAGCCAGCATTTT. Translating gives CASSLDHGGSQHF.

The sample holds many counts of this clone. The rearrangement uses TRBV9 and TRBJ1-4; D perhaps matches TRBD1 (6 bases). CDR3 size: 15 residues. V lost 0 bases, J lost 8 bases, and 14 bases lay in between. Germline V CDR1 and CDR2: SGDLS, YYNGEE. The DNA of the CDR3 is TGTGCCAGCAGCGTAGAGGGGGGAAATGGAGAAAAACTGTTTTTT. Protein sequence: CASSVEGGNGEKLFF.

The chain combines TRBV18 with TRBJ2-5; possibly TRBD1 for D (5 bases). The CDR3 has 14 amino acids. V shed 2 bases and J shed 4 bases, with 11 bases lying between them. Germline V gene data show CDR1 as KGHSH and CDR2 as LQKENI. The CDR3 sequence is CASSPTAGPETQYF. The CDR3 coding sequence is TGTGCCAGCTCACCAACGGCAGGGCCAGAGACCCAGTACTTC.

There are a few counts of this clone. The chain has TRBV2 and TRBJ2-3; no firm D call. This CDR3 has 13 residues. Trimming removed 6 bases at V and 2 bases at J, with 9 bases between. Germline V gives CDR1 SNHLY, CDR2 FYNNEI. The CDR3, as DNA: TGTGCCAGCAGCGGACCATTCACAGATACGCAGTATTTT. Amino acid sequence: CASSGPFTDTQYF.

V gene TRBV11-2 combines with J gene TRBJ1-1; weak D call: TRBD1 (6 bases). The CDR3 covers 16 residues. With 0 bases removed from V and 4 bases from J, the gap between germline ends came to 15 bases. Germline CDR1 SGHAT, CDR2 FQNNGV. DNA for the CDR3: TGTGCCAGCAGCTTAGAGTGGGGGGCGTCGCGCACTGAAGCTTTCTTT. It translates to CASSLEWGASRTEAFF.

This clone is a singleton in its sample. The J gene is TRBJ1-1, the V gene TRBV5-1, with TRBD1 as a possible D gene (6 bases). Germline values: CDR1 SGHRS, CDR2 YFSETQ. V shed 4 bases and J shed 5 bases, with 15 bases lying between them. The CDR3 is 14 amino acids. The CDR3 region has the DNA TGCGCCAGCAGCCCCGTGGGGGCCAGAACTGAAGCTTTCTTT. Protein sequence: CASSPVGARTEAFF.

This clone has a single count. The J gene is TRBJ2-5, the V gene TRBV5-1, with D possibly matching TRBD2 (5 bases). The CDR3 has 15 residues. The germline V and J ends were trimmed by 1 base and 5 bases, with 15 bases remaining between them. The germline gives CDR1 SGHRS, CDR2 YFSETQ. For the CDR3, the DNA is TGCGCCAGCAGCTTGAGTTCGGCTAGCTGGGAGACCCAGTACTTC. It translates to CASSLSSASWETQYF. The entire variable domain, with the rest obtained from reference TRBV5-1 and TRBJ2-5, is as follows: KAGVTQTPRYLIKTRGQQVTLSCSPISGHRSVSWYQQTPGQGLQFLFEYFSETQRNKGNFPGRFSGRQFSNSRSEMNVSTLELGDSALYLCASSLSSASWETQYFGPGTRLLVL.

The J gene is TRBJ1-2, the V gene TRBV18, with 8 bases identical to TRBD1. J gave up 6 bases and V 1 base, and 10 bases lay outside the gene matches. The CDR3 contains 16 residues. Germline loops: CDR1 KGHSH, CDR2 LQKENI. The CDR3 spells CASSPQSPGGGDGYTF. DNA for the CDR3: TGTGCCAGCTCACCACAATCCCCAGGGGGCGGCGATGGCTACACCTTC.